Shown below are 32 T cell receptor beta chains from a single sample sequenced in a study of blood T cells in healthy people across ages. The second PCR ran about 6 to 12 cycles with a sample-barcoded 5' primer and J-beta primers. TCRdb reprocessed the 5' RACE reads via MiXCR and lists one record per CDR3 protein. The table has approximately 800,000 distinct CDR3 sequences, less than 80% seen once. Material: blood. Receptor source: a man younger than 45 in good health.

As to this clonotype: Germline and junction disagree at one end, which may indicate a read error. The V gene is TRBV2, the J gene TRBJ2-6; TRBD1 agrees at 7 bases. The CDR3 loop spans 18 amino acids. Germline V gene lookup returns CDR1 SNHLY and CDR2 FYNNEI. CDR3 coding DNA: TGTGCCAGCAGTGCTGCCAGGGGGAGAACATCTGGGGCCAACGTCCCGACTTTC. It is translated as CASSAARGRTSGANVPTF. The entire variable domain, with the rest obtained from reference TRBV2 and TRBJ2-6, is as follows: EPEVTQTPSHQVTQMGQEVILRCVPISNHLYFYWYRQILGQKVEFLVSFYNNEISEKSEIFDDQFSVERPDGSNFTLKIRSTKLEDSAMYFCASSAARGRTSGANVPTFGAGSRLTVL.

This clonotype turned up a few times. The chain has TRBV12-3 or TRBV12-4 and TRBJ1-1; no firm D call. The CDR3 extends over 12 amino acids. Trimming took 2 bases from V and 7 from J, leaving 8 bases between them. The CDR3 protein is CASSLNPYEAFF. CDR3 bases: TGTGCCAGCAGTTTAAACCCATATGAAGCTTTCTTT.

This sequence joins TRBV20-1 and TRBJ2-3; tentative D call: TRBD2 (6 bases). The CDR3 loop spans 16 amino acids. Germline V gene sequence: CDR1 DFQATT, CDR2 SNEGSKA (reference sequence). The ends were cut back, 4 bases at V and 0 bases at J, with 17 bases in the middle. CDR3 nucleotides: TGCAGTGCTAACACCGGGACTCAAACTAGCACAGATACGCAGTATTTT. The encoded protein is CSANTGTQTSTDTQYF.

As DNA, the CDR3 is TGTGCCAGCAGCTTAGGGGGTCGGGATTCACCCCTCCACTTT. It codes for CASSLGGRDSPLHF. The rearrangement joins TRBV7-2 to TRBJ1-6, with no clear D. The CDR3 consists of 14 residues. The V gene lost 1 base and the J gene lost 8 bases, with 9 bases spanning the gap. Germline V gene data show CDR1 as SGHTA and CDR2 as FQGNSA.

The rearrangement uses TRBV9 and TRBJ1-6; TRBD1 is a possible D gene (5 bases). V lost 4 bases and J 0 bases, leaving 14 bases between the germline ends. CDR3 length: 17 amino acids. Germline V gene data show CDR1 as SGDLS and CDR2 as YYNGEE. CDR3 bases: TGTGCCAGCAGCCCTTCGGGCGGGGGCTCCTATAATTCACCCCTCCACTTT. It translates to CASSPSGGGSYNSPLHF.

The V gene is TRBV11-3, the J gene TRBJ1-1; D is unclear. CDR1 SGHNT and CDR2 YENEEA come from the germline V gene. The CDR3 sequence is 13 residues long. Between the trimmed V and J ends, which lost 8 bases and 0 bases, there was a span of 10 bases. Here the CDR3 DNA reads TGTGCCAGCGCCCTCGAGATGAACACTGAAGCTTTCTTT. Protein: CASALEMNTEAFF.

V gene TRBV28 combines with J gene TRBJ1-4; no firm D call. This CDR3 has 14 amino acids. CDR1 is MDHEN, CDR2 SYDVKM, per germline. Trimming took 5 bases from V and 7 from J, leaving 14 bases between them. The CDR3 sequence: CASSPGSSGEKLFF. CDR3 coding DNA: TGTGCCAGCAGTCCCGGATCTTCAGGTGAAAAACTGTTTTTT.

The chain uses TRBV6-6 and TRBJ1-2, with a possible D match to TRBD1 (6 bases). Germline lookup yields CDR1 MNHNY and CDR2 SVGAGI (reference sequence). The CDR3 runs to 15 residues. V shed 6 bases and J shed 4 bases, with 18 bases lying between them. The CDR3 sequence: CASRNHRDWGYGYTF. The DNA of the CDR3 is TGTGCCAGCAGAAACCACAGGGATTGGGGCTATGGCTACACCTTC.

The chain joins TRBV7-2 to TRBJ2-5; TRBD2 matches 11 bases. The CDR3 runs 16 residues. Trimming took 2 bases from V and 3 from J; bases not matched to a gene: 5. Germline V gives CDR1 SGHTA, CDR2 FQGNSA. The CDR3 loop reads CASSLSSGGFEETQYF. The CDR3, as DNA: TGTGCCAGCAGCTTATCTAGCGGGGGGTTTGAAGAGACCCAGTACTTC. The full variable domain, completed using reference TRBV7-2 and TRBJ2-5, is GAGVSQSPSNKVTEKGKDVELRCDPISGHTALYWYRQSLGQGLEFLIYFQGNSAPDKSGLPSDRFSAERTGGSVSTLTIQRTQQEDSAVYLCASSLSSGGFEETQYFGPGTRLLVL.

V and J are TRBV7-3 and TRBJ2-4; 9 nucleotides match TRBD1. In germline, CDR1 is SGHTA, CDR2 FQGTGA. CDR3 length: 14 amino acids. V was pared by 5 bases and J by 13 bases, with 12 bases of the junction left unmatched. The CDR3 loop reads CASSPSGTGIQQYF. For the CDR3, the DNA is TGTGCCAGCAGCCCAAGTGGGACAGGGATCCAGCAGTACTTC.

This chain uses TRBV5-1 with TRBJ2-1, with D tentatively TRBD1 (6 bases). The J call may be in error: the DNA end matches TRBJ2-7 better. Germline V gene data show CDR1 as SGHRS and CDR2 as YFSETQ. The CDR3 runs 16 residues. In DNA, the CDR3 is TGCGCCAGCAGCCCCCGGGACACGAGCTCCTACAATGAGCAGTACTTC. The encoded protein is CASSPRDTSSYNEQYF.

The chain joins TRBV12-3 or TRBV12-4 to TRBJ2-7, with D unresolved. This CDR3 has 12 amino acids. V shed 6 bases and J shed 7 bases, with 13 bases lying between them. CDR3 nucleotides: TGTGCCAGCAGCCGGCCTAGGTTGGAGCAGTACTTC. Translation: CASSRPRLEQYF.

This rearrangement joins TRBV7-2 to TRBJ1-4; D is uncertain. Trimming took 5 bases from V and 3 from J, leaving 13 bases between them. From germline, CDR1 is SGHTA and CDR2 FQGNSA. This CDR3 comprises 15 residues. CDR3 region: CASSGSGPANEKLFF. In nucleotides, the CDR3 is TGTGCCAGCAGCGGGTCCGGGCCAGCTAATGAAAAACTGTTTTTT.

The rearrangement links TRBV6-2 or TRBV6-3 to TRBJ2-5, with D uncertain. Trimming shortened V by 2 bases and J by 5 bases, and 12 bases separated the two germline ends. This CDR3 has 14 residues. Germline V gene sequence: CDR1 MNHEY, CDR2 SVGEGT. The CDR3 DNA sequence: TGTGCCAGCAGTTACGGAGTCACGCAGGAGACCCAGTACTTC. Its protein is CASSYGVTQETQYF.

V and J are TRBV6-5 and TRBJ1-1, with D perhaps TRBD1 (6 bases). Per germline, CDR1 MNHEY and CDR2 SVGAGI. V gave up 0 bases and J gave up 2 bases, with 25 bases separating them. The CDR3 is 20 residues long. The CDR3: CASSYSIQLGQGQGNTEAFF. The DNA for the CDR3 is TGTGCCAGCAGTTACTCGATACAGCTCGGGCAGGGACAAGGAAACACTGAAGCTTTCTTT.

The rearrangement joins TRBV9 to TRBJ2-3; 7 bases are shared with TRBD1. CDR3 length: 16 amino acids. Trimming cost V 0 bases and J 0 bases; bases outside gene matches: 4. The germline V gene has CDR1 SGDLS and CDR2 YYNGEE. For the CDR3, the DNA is TGTGCCAGCAGCGTAGATCCGGGACAGAGCACAGATACGCAGTATTTT. Amino acid sequence: CASSVDPGQSTDTQYF.

The chain carries TRBV7-2 and TRBJ2-6, with D unresolved. This CDR3 contains 11 residues. Trimming left V 3 bases short and J 9 bases short, with 3 bases between. CDR1 and CDR2 from the germline V gene are SGHTA and FQGNSA. The CDR3 DNA reads TGTGCCAGCAGCTTCGACAACGTCCTGACTTTC. Its translation is CASSFDNVLTF.

The chain is built from TRBV7-6 and TRBJ2-4; TRBD2 is a possible D gene (6 bases). The last part of the DNA fits TRBJ2-7 better; the J call may be wrong. Germline assignment: CDR1 SGHVS and CDR2 FNYEAQ. The CDR3 runs to 14 residues. The CDR3 DNA reads as TGTGCCAGCAGCTTACAGGGACTTACCTACGAGCAGTACTTC. Encoded protein: CASSLQGLTYEQYF.

A few counts support this clonotype. The chain recombines TRBV20-1 with TRBJ2-5, with TRBD1 matching over 9 bases. V lost 5 bases and J lost 5; bases outside the gene matches: 6. CDR1 is DFQATT and CDR2 is SNEGSKA in the germline V gene (reference sequence). The CDR3 is 13 amino acids. The CDR3 region has the DNA TGCAGTGCTCCGACAGGGGGGTTGGAGACCCAGTACTTC. Protein: CSAPTGGLETQYF.

This clonotype was seen only a few times. The chain uses TRBV9 and TRBJ2-5; TRBD1 matches at 9 bases. The CDR3 is 15 amino acids. The germline CDR1 and CDR2 sequences are SGDLS and YYNGEE. V was pared by 2 bases and J by 1 base, with 3 bases of the junction left unmatched. The CDR3 is CASSVRQGVQETQYF. The CDR3 bases are TGTGCCAGCAGCGTCAGACAGGGGGTCCAAGAGACCCAGTACTTC. Combining the CDR3 with reference TRBV9 and TRBJ2-5 gives the whole variable domain DSGVTQTPKHLITATGQRVTLRCSPRSGDLSVYWYQQSLDQGLQFLIQYYNGEERAKGNILERFSAQQFPDLHSELNLSSLELGDSALYFCASSVRQGVQETQYFGPGTRLLVL.

This clonotype was observed once. The gene calls are TRBV5-6 and TRBJ1-2, with D uncertain. V was cut by 1 base and J by 4 bases, with 14 bases left in between. The CDR3 contains 15 residues. Germline-derived CDR1 and CDR2 are SGHDT and YYEEEE. As DNA, the CDR3 is TGTGCCAGCAGCTTGAGGCAAGTATCCTCCTATGGCTACACCTTC. Translation gives CASSLRQVSSYGYTF.

V usage is TRBV6-2 or TRBV6-3 and J usage is TRBJ2-7; 8 nucleotides line up with TRBD1. The ends lost 6 bases at V and 2 bases at J; junction bases unmatched: 6. Per germline, CDR1 MNHEY and CDR2 SVGEGT. The CDR3 has 14 residues. The CDR3 region has the DNA TGTGCCAGCAGGGGGACAGGTCCTGCCTACGAGCAGTACTTC. This translates into CASRGTGPAYEQYF.

The rearrangement uses TRBV6-5 and TRBJ2-1, with a weak D call TRBD1 (6 bases). This CDR3 is built from 16 residues. The V gene's germline CDR1 is MNHEY and CDR2 SVGAGI. V was shortened by 2 bases and J by 0 bases, with 11 bases between the two germline ends. The CDR3 here is CASSYTGHPSYNEQFF. The CDR3 DNA follows: TGTGCCAGCAGTTACACGGGACACCCCTCCTACAATGAGCAGTTCTTC.

The chain has TRBV6-5 and TRBJ2-1, with 11 bases lining up with TRBD1. The CDR3 spans 14 residues. Looked up from germline, CDR1 is MNHEY and CDR2 is SVGAGI. V lost 7 bases, J lost 7 bases, and 6 bases stayed unmatched. The CDR3 loop is CASTPGTGGNEQFF. CDR3 nucleotides: TGTGCCAGCACCCCTGGGACAGGGGGGAATGAGCAGTTCTTC.

The chain has TRBV3-1 and TRBJ2-3; D might be TRBD1 or TRBD2, each matching 5 bases. V gave up 0 bases and J gave up 3 bases, with 13 bases separating them. Germline lookup yields CDR1 LGHDT and CDR2 YNNKEL (reference sequence). The CDR3 is 16 residues long. The CDR3 region is CASSQEGDPATDTQYF. The CDR3 nucleotides are TGTGCCAGCAGCCAAGAGGGGGACCCAGCGACAGATACGCAGTATTTT.

In the case of this clonotype: A read error is likely, as this CDR3 ends without the conserved phenylalanine or tryptophan. The rearrangement links TRBV5-6 to TRBJ2-7; D possibly corresponds to TRBD1 (5 bases). The last part of the DNA fits TRBJ2-5 better; the J call may be wrong. The germline V gene has CDR1 SGHDT and CDR2 YYEEEE. The CDR3 sequence is 14 residues long. The CDR3 sequence: CASSFQGIGETQYS. CDR3 coding DNA: TGTGCCAGCAGCTTTCAGGGAATTGGAGAGACCCAGTACTCC.

V is TRBV2 and J is TRBJ1-1; D gene uncertain. The CDR3 is 13 amino acids. The germline CDR1 and CDR2 sequences are SNHLY and FYNNEI. Trimming took off 10 bases at V and 6 bases at J, with 18 bases between the two ends. The CDR3 spells CATLPGLGSEAFF. The CDR3 nucleotides read TGTGCCACCCTCCCGGGTCTGGGGTCTGAAGCTTTCTTT.

In this sample, this clonotype turned up a few times. The rearrangement joins TRBV7-2 to TRBJ2-7; D not resolved. Trimming pared 2 bases from V and 3 bases from J, leaving 5 bases between. Germline CDR1 and CDR2: SGHTA and FQGNSA. The CDR3 is 12 amino acids. This CDR3 is CASSLLNYEQYF. DNA for the CDR3: TGTGCCAGCAGCTTATTGAACTACGAGCAGTACTTC.

A few counts support this clonotype. The chain uses TRBV7-2 and TRBJ2-1; D is perhaps TRBD1 or TRBD2 (5 bases each). Germline V gene data show CDR1 as SGHTA and CDR2 as FQGNSA. The CDR3 runs to 14 residues. V gave up 0 bases and J gave up 7 bases, with 10 bases separating them. The DNA for the CDR3 is TGTGCCAGCAGCTTAGCGGGGACCTGGAATGAGCAGTTCTTC. Amino acids: CASSLAGTWNEQFF.

The rearrangement uses TRBV20-1 and TRBJ2-3, with D possibly matching TRBD1 (5 bases). CDR1 DFQATT and CDR2 SNEGSKA come from the germline V gene (reference sequence). The CDR3 has 16 amino acids. V lost 1 base and J lost 0, with 14 bases in between. This chain's CDR3 is CSARALRGRSTDTQYF. The CDR3 bases are TGCAGTGCTAGAGCCCTAAGGGGCAGAAGCACAGATACGCAGTATTTT.

The chain combines TRBV11-2 with TRBJ2-7, with no clear D. The CDR3 runs 13 residues. In germline, CDR1 is SGHAT, CDR2 FQNNGV. Trimming left V 2 bases short and J 6 bases short, with 11 bases between. CDR3 sequence reads: CASSLILSSEQYF. In nucleotides, the CDR3 is TGTGCCAGCAGCTTAATCCTATCCAGCGAGCAGTACTTC. Variable domain in full (rest from reference TRBV11-2 and TRBJ2-7): EAGVAQSPRYKIIEKRQSVAFWCNPISGHATLYWYQQILGQGPKLLIQFQNNGVVDDSQLPKDRFSAERLKGVDSTLKIQPAKLEDSAVYLCASSLILSSEQYFGPGTRLTVT.

This clonotype was observed once. The chain has TRBV7-2 and TRBJ2-5; TRBD2 aligns across 8 bases. The CDR3 extends over 16 amino acids. The junction had 6 bases not matched to a gene; V was cut back by 3 bases and J by 0 bases. Per the germline V gene, CDR1 is SGHTA and CDR2 is FQGNSA. The CDR3 DNA sequence: TGTGCCAGCAGCTTCGTGGGCGGGGGGAACCAAGAGACCCAGTACTTC. It is translated as CASSFVGGGNQETQYF.